These 21 T cell receptor beta chains were all obtained from the same sample, sequenced in a study of blood T cell repertoires in COVID-19. The data were produced by immunoSEQ multiplex PCR, yet TCRdb's version contains in-frame clones alone and is incomplete. The sample consists of 220,000 or so clones, approximately 83% of them appearing once. Sequenced material: PBMCs or T cells enriched from blood (not recorded which). The receptors stem from a woman between 55 and 75 years old who had recovered from COVID-19.

V and J are TRBV27 and TRBJ1-2; tentatively, D is TRBD1 (5 bases). From germline, CDR1 is MNHEY and CDR2 SMNVEV (reference sequence). The V and J ends lost 2 bases and 7 bases respectively, with 11 bases between them. The CDR3 has 13 residues. The CDR3 DNA follows: TGTGCCAGCAGTTTACAGGGTACGGCTGGCTACACCTTC. Its protein product is CASSLQGTAGYTF.

This chain links TRBV5-1 with TRBJ2-3, with TRBD2 identical over 8 bases. Unmatched junction bases numbered 9, after V lost 5 bases and J lost 4 bases. Germline CDR1 SGHRS, CDR2 YFSETQ. This CDR3 spans 15 amino acids. The CDR3 spells CASSKQRGRSDTQYF. In nucleotides, the CDR3 is TGCGCCAGCAGTAAACAGCGGGGGAGGTCAGATACGCAGTATTTT.

The rearrangement links TRBV5-1 to TRBJ1-5; D may be TRBD1 (6 bases). The CDR3 is made up of 14 amino acids. The germline V gene has CDR1 SGHRS and CDR2 YFSETQ. Trimming removed 7 bases from V and 5 bases from J, with 16 bases in between. The CDR3 here is CASAPGGAYQPQHF. DNA for the CDR3: TGCGCCAGCGCCCCGGGGGGGGCCTATCAGCCCCAGCATTTT.

The chain carries TRBV12-3 or TRBV12-4 and TRBJ1-2, with TRBD1 matching 7 bases. Germline trimming cut 8 bases from V and 8 bases from J; bases unmatched to any gene: 8. The CDR3 runs to 12 residues. In nucleotides, the CDR3 is TGTGCCAGCGCACAGGGGCCGGGGGGCTACACCTTC. Protein product: CASAQGPGGYTF.

This clone was observed once. The CDR3 reads CASSGVERGSNEQFF. The DNA of the CDR3 is TGTGCCAGCAGTGGGGTAGAGCGGGGGAGCAATGAGCAGTTCTTC. The chain links TRBV25-1 to TRBJ2-1, with 8 positions matching TRBD2. After removal of 4 bases from V and 6 bases from J, the junction contained 8 bases not matched to a gene. Germline values: CDR1 MGHDK, CDR2 SYGVNS. The CDR3 is 15 residues long.

The chain couples TRBV7-2 to TRBJ2-3; TRBD2 matches at 8 bases. V was clipped by 5 bases and J by 4 bases; unmatched bases: 11. In germline, CDR1 is SGHTA, CDR2 FQGNSA. The CDR3 is 16 residues long. The CDR3 spells CASSPGGTRPSDTQYF. The CDR3 DNA is TGTGCCAGCAGCCCGGGAGGGACTAGGCCATCAGATACGCAGTATTTT.

The chain is built from TRBV6-1 and TRBJ1-4, with 7 bases matching TRBD1. V gave up 3 bases and J gave up 2 bases; unmatched junction bases: 0. Looked up from germline, CDR1 is MNHNS and CDR2 is SASEGT. The length of the CDR3 is 14 residues. CDR3 amino acids: CASSDRGTNEKLFF. DNA for the CDR3: TGTGCCAGCAGTGACAGGGGGACTAATGAAAAACTGTTTTTT.

The chain couples TRBV5-1 to TRBJ1-1, with D possibly being TRBD1 (5 bases). The CDR3 has 15 residues. Germline V gene sequence: CDR1 SGHRS, CDR2 YFSETQ. V was cut by 4 bases and J by 3 bases, with 16 bases left in between. CDR3 in DNA: TGCGCCAGCAGCGGGGGGAGAGAGGGGTACACTGAAGCTTTCTTT. This gives the protein CASSGGREGYTEAFF.

In its sample, this clone was seen once. The chain carries TRBV12-5 and TRBJ2-2; 10 bases align to TRBD2. CDR1 and CDR2 (germline): LGHNT, FRNRAP. This CDR3 contains 18 residues. The V and J ends lost 0 bases and 5 bases, in that order; junction bases with no gene match: 9. DNA for the CDR3: TGTGCTAGTGGTTTGGTTTCCAGCGGGAGGGCCGGTACCGGGGAGCTGTTTTTT. This translates into CASGLVSSGRAGTGELFF.

This clone has a single count. V usage is TRBV6-6 and J usage is TRBJ2-5; 9 positions match TRBD1. The CDR3 runs to 16 residues. Per germline, CDR1 MNHNY and CDR2 SVGAGI (reference sequence). V was pared by 4 bases and J by 3 bases, with 9 bases of the junction left unmatched. This chain's CDR3 is CASSSSSGQGKETQYF. In nucleotides, the CDR3 is TGTGCCAGCAGTTCCTCTTCGGGACAGGGAAAAGAGACCCAGTACTTC.

This CDR3 reads CASSLSMGTGLVRWYF. DNA of the CDR3: TGTGCCAGCAGTTTATCAATGGGGACAGGCCTCGTCCGCTGGTACTTC. This sequence joins TRBV27 and TRBJ2-5; 8 nucleotides align to TRBD1. The V gene's germline CDR1 is MNHEY and CDR2 SMNVEV (reference sequence). V was pared by 0 bases and J by 13 bases, with 16 bases of the junction left unmatched. The length of the CDR3 is 16 residues.

This chain links TRBV6-5 with TRBJ1-4, with D hard to call. The CDR3 is 14 amino acids. Germline CDR1 is MNHEY and CDR2 is SVGAGI. The germline V and J ends were trimmed by 5 bases and 11 bases, with 18 bases remaining between them. DNA for the CDR3: TGTGCCAGCAGTCCTGACGGCTCACAGATCAAACTGTTTTTT. As protein: CASSPDGSQIKLFF.

A single count supports this clone. This chain connects TRBV19 to TRBJ1-5, with 7 nucleotides matching TRBD1. The trim removed 5 bases at V and 9 bases at J, leaving 10 bases unmatched. The germline V gene has CDR1 LNHDA and CDR2 SQIVND (reference sequence). The CDR3 contains 14 residues. The CDR3 here is CASSSDRREGPQHF. CDR3 in DNA: TGTGCCAGTAGTTCGGACAGGCGGGAAGGGCCCCAGCATTTT.

This chain links TRBV7-8 with TRBJ2-5; tentative D call: TRBD1 (6 bases). The CDR3 is made up of 14 amino acids. The V gene lost 2 bases and the J gene lost 0 bases, with 7 bases spanning the gap. Germline loops: CDR1 SGHVS, CDR2 FQNEAQ. The CDR3 nucleotides read TGTGCCAGCAGCTTACAGGGGAACCAAGAGACCCAGTACTTC. Its translation: CASSLQGNQETQYF.

The chain links TRBV11-2 to TRBJ1-6; 8 bases align to TRBD1. After removal of 3 bases from V and 7 bases from J, the junction contained 5 bases not matched to a gene. CDR1 and CDR2 (germline): SGHAT, FQNNGV. CDR3 length: 15 amino acids. As DNA, the CDR3 is TGTGCCAGCAGCTTGGGGGGACAGGCGAATTCACCCCTCCACTTT. Translation gives CASSLGGQANSPLHF.

Turning to this clone: Other DNA sequences in this sample translate to the same CDR3. The chain couples TRBV5-1 to TRBJ1-6, with 12 nucleotides matching TRBD1. The CDR3 length is 15 residues. V was pared by 4 bases and J by 9 bases, with 5 bases of the junction left unmatched. Per germline, CDR1 SGHRS and CDR2 YFSETQ. The CDR3 loop is CASSQGQGAGSPLHF. The CDR3 nucleotides are TGCGCCAGCAGCCAGGGACAGGGGGCGGGTTCACCCCTCCACTTT. Full variable domain (rest looked up from reference TRBV5-1 and TRBJ1-6): KAGVTQTPRYLIKTRGQQVTLSCSPISGHRSVSWYQQTPGQGLQFLFEYFSETQRNKGNFPGRFSGRQFSNSRSEMNVSTLELGDSALYLCASSQGQGAGSPLHFGNGTRLTVT.

V is TRBV19 and J is TRBJ1-5; D might be TRBD1 (6 bases). With 11 bases removed from V and 1 base from J, the gap between germline ends came to 18 bases. Germline V gene lookup returns CDR1 LNHDA and CDR2 SQIVND (reference sequence). The CDR3 is made up of 15 amino acids. The CDR3 DNA reads as TGTGCCTCCCGGGGGAGGGGGTTAAGCAATCAGCCCCAGCATTTT. It translates to CASRGRGLSNQPQHF.

The V call is TRBV3-1 (or the pseudogene TRBV3-2), the J call TRBJ2-1; 10 bases line up with TRBD2. Germline V gives CDR1 LGHDT, CDR2 YNNKEL (reference sequence). V was pared by 3 bases and J by 8 bases, with 10 bases of the junction left unmatched. This CDR3 comprises 16 residues. The DNA of the CDR3 is TGTGCCAGCAGCCAGTCTTCTAGCGGGAGTCTGGATGAGCAGTTCTTC. It codes for CASSQSSSGSLDEQFF.

CDR3 bases: TGTGCCAGCAGTGAGGACTTCACAGATACGCAGTATTTT. It is translated as CASSEDFTDTQYF. The chain recombines TRBV2 with TRBJ2-3, with a tentative D call TRBD2 (5 bases). CDR3 length: 13 amino acids. Trimming took 3 bases from V and 2 from J, leaving 6 bases between them. Germline lookup yields CDR1 SNHLY and CDR2 FYNNEI.

This chain links TRBV6-5 with TRBJ1-5, with D unclear. CDR3 length equals 15 residues. V dropped 6 bases and J dropped 3 bases, with 15 bases sitting between them. Germline V lookup: CDR1 MNHEY, CDR2 SVGAGI. The CDR3, as DNA: TGTGCCAGCAGATTGGGTGAGGGCTCCAATCAGCCCCAGCATTTT. Translation gives CASRLGEGSNQPQHF.

The genes are TRBV4-3 and TRBJ2-1, with TRBD1 matching over 8 bases. V lost 2 bases and J lost 8; bases outside the gene matches: 8. In germline, CDR1 is LGHNA, CDR2 YSLEER. The CDR3 runs to 15 residues. The CDR3 region is CASSQLGQGAHEQFF. For the CDR3, the DNA is TGCGCCAGCAGCCAACTTGGGCAGGGGGCCCATGAGCAGTTCTTC.